This TCR beta chain originates from a study of T cell repertoires in cytomegalovirus infection. Germline V lookup: CDR1 LGHNA, CDR2 YSLEER. V was cut by 2 bases and J by 0 bases, with 10 bases left in between. This CDR3 has 16 amino acids. TCRdb passed the reads through MiXCR, listing each CDR3 protein once. The profile shows 300,000 or so distinct CDR3 sequences, about 8.8% of them singletons. This clonotype appeared many times. V usage is TRBV4-3 and J usage is TRBJ2-2; D gene unclear. This TCR derives from a human donor in good health (CMV status not recorded). Some clones in this sample may be carry-over from other donors' samples. Sequencing was performed on PBMCs. CDR3 region: CASSQRPTSNTGELFF. In DNA form, the CDR3 reads TGCGCCAGCAGCCAACGACCGACTTCGAACACCGGGGAGCTGTTTTTT.